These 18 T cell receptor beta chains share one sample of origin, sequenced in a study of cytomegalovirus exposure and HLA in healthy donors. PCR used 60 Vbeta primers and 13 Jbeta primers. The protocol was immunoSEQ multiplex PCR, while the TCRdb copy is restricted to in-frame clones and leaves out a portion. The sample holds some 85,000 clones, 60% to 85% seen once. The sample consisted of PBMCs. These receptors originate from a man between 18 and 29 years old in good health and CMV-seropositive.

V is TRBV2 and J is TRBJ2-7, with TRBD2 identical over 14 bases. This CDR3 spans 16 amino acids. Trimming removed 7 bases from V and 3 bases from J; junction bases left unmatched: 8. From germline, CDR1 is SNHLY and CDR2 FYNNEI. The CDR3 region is CASIAGLAGGSYEQYF. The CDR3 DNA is TGTGCCAGCATAGCTGGACTAGCGGGAGGAAGCTACGAGCAGTACTTC.

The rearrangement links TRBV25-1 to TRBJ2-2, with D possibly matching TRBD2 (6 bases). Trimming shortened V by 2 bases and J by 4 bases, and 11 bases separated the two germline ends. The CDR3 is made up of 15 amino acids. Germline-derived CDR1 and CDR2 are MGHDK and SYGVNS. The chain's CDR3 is CASSELAGPTGELFF. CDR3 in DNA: TGTGCCAGCAGTGAACTGGCGGGACCCACCGGGGAGCTGTTTTTT. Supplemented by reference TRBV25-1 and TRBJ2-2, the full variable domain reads EADIYQTPRYLVIGTGKKITLECSQTMGHDKMYWYQQDPGMELHLIHYSYGVNSTEKGDLSSESTVSRIRTEHFPLTLESARPSHTSQYLCASSELAGPTGELFFGEGSRLTVL.

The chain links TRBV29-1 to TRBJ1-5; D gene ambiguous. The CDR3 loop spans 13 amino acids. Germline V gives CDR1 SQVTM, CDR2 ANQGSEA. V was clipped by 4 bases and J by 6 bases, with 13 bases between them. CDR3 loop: CSVVLDGGQPQHF. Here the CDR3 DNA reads TGCAGCGTTGTTCTCGACGGAGGTCAGCCCCAGCATTTT.

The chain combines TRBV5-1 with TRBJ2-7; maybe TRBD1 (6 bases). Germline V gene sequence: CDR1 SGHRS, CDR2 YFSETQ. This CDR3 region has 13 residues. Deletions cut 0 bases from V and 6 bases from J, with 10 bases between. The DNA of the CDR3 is TGCGCCAGCAGCTTGGTACAGGGTGTCGAGCAGTACTTC. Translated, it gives CASSLVQGVEQYF. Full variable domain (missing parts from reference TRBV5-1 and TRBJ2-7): KAGVTQTPRYLIKTRGQQVTLSCSPISGHRSVSWYQQTPGQGLQFLFEYFSETQRNKGNFPGRFSGRQFSNSRSEMNVSTLELGDSALYLCASSLVQGVEQYFGPGTRLTVT.

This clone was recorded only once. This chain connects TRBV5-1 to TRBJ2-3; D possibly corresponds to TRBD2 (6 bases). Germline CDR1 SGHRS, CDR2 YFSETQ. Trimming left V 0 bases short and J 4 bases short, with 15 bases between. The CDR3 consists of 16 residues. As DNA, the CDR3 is TGCGCCAGCAGCTTGGCCGTGACTAGGGATTCAGATACGCAGTATTTT. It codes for CASSLAVTRDSDTQYF.

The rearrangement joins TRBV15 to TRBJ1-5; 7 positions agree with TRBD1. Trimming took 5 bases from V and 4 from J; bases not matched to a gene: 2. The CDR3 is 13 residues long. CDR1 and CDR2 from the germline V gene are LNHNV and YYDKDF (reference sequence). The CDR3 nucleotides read TGTGCCACCAGCTGGGACAGAAATCAGCCCCAGCATTTT. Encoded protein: CATSWDRNQPQHF.

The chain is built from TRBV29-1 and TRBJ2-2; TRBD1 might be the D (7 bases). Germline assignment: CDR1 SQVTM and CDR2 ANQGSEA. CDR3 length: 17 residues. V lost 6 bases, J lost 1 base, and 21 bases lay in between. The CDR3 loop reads CSVYNRGLAVNTGELFF. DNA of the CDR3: TGCAGCGTGTACAACAGGGGATTAGCGGTGAACACCGGGGAGCTGTTTTTT.

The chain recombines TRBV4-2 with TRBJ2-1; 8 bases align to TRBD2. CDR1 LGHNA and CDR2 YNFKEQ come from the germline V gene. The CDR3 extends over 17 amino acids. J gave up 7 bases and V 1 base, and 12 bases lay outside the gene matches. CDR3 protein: CASSQALSGSQGNEQFF. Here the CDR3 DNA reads TGTGCCAGCAGCCAAGCCCTGAGCGGGAGTCAGGGAAATGAGCAGTTCTTC.

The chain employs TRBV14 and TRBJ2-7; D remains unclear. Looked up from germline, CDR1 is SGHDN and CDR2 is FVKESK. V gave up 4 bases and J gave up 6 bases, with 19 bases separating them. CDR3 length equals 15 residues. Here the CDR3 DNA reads TGTGCCAGCAGCCTAAAGATCGTAGCAAGTGCCGAGCAGTACTTC. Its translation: CASSLKIVASAEQYF.

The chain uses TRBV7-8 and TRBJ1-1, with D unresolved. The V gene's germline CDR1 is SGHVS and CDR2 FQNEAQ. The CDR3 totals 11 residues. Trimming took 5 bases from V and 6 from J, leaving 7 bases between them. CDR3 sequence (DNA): TGTGCCAGCAGCCGTTCCCCTGAAGCTTTCTTT. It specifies CASSRSPEAFF.

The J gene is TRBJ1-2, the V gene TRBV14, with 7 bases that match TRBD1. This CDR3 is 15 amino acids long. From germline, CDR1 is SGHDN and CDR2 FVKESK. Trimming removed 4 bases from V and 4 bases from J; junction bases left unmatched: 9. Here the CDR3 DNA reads TGTGCCAGCAGCCCCTACAGGGGATCATTCTATGGCTACACCTTC. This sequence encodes CASSPYRGSFYGYTF.

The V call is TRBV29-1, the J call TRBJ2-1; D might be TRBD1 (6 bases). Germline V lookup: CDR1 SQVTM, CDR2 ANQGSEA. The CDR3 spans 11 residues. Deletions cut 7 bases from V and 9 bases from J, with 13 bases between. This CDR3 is CSAWVTGEQFF. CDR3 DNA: TGCAGCGCATGGGTGACAGGTGAGCAGTTCTTC.

CDR3 residues: CASSLTGGPSETQYF. CDR3 coding DNA: TGTGCCAGCAGTTTAACGGGAGGGCCCTCCGAGACCCAGTACTTC. J is TRBJ2-5 and V is TRBV28; 8 bases match TRBD2. V lost 2 bases, J lost 5 bases, and 7 bases stayed unmatched. Germline CDR1 MDHEN, CDR2 SYDVKM. This CDR3 has 15 amino acids.

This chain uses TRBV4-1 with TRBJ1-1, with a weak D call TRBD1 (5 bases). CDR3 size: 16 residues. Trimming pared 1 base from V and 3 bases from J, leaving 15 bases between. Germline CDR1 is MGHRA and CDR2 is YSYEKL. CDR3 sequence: CASSQVQGAEYTEAFF. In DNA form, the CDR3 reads TGCGCCAGCAGCCAAGTGCAGGGTGCAGAGTACACTGAAGCTTTCTTT.

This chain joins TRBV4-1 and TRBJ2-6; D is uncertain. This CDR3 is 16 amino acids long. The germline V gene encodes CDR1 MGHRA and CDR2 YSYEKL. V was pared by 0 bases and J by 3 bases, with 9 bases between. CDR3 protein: CASSQETTSGANVLTF. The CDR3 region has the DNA TGCGCCAGCAGCCAAGAAACGACAAGTGGGGCCAACGTCCTGACTTTC.

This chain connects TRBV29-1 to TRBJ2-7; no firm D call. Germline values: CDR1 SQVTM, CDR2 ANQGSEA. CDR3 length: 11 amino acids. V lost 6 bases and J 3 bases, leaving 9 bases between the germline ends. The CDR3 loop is CSVLTVYEQYF. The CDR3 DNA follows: TGCAGCGTATTAACAGTCTACGAGCAGTACTTC.

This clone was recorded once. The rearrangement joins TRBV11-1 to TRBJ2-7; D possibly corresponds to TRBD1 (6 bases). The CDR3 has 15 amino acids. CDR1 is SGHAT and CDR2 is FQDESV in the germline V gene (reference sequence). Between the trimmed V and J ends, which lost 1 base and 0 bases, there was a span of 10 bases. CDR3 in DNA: TGTGCCAGCAGCTTAGACGTGACAGGCTCCTACGAGCAGTACTTC. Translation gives CASSLDVTGSYEQYF. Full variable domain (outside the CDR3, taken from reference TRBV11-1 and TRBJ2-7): EAEVAQSPRYKITEKSQAVAFWCDPISGHATLYWYRQILGQGPELLVQFQDESVVDDSQLPKDRFSAERLKGVDSTLKIQPAELGDSAMYLCASSLDVTGSYEQYFGPGTRLTVT.

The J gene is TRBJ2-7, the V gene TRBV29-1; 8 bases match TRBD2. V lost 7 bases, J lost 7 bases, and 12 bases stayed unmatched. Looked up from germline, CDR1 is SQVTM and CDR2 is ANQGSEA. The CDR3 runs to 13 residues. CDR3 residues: CSGGREGSGEQYF. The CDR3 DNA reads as TGCAGCGGGGGACGGGAGGGGAGCGGTGAGCAGTACTTC.